These 21 T cell receptor beta chains share one sample of origin, sequenced in a study of T cell repertoires in cytomegalovirus infection. TCRdb analysed the reads with MiXCR anew, one entry per CDR3 protein. The sample includes under 50,000 distinct CDR3 sequences, 20% to 25% seen only once; the top ten take about 18%. What these receptors recognize is not known. Source material: PBMCs, sequenced either directly or after in vitro stimulation (not recorded which). The receptors shown here come from a human donor in good health (CMV status not recorded). Some clones in this sample may be carry-over from other donors' samples.

This clonotype occurred many times. The chain uses TRBV7-2 and TRBJ2-1, with D tentatively TRBD1 or TRBD2 (6 bases each). The CDR3 length is 16 residues. The V gene's germline CDR1 is SGHTA and CDR2 FQGNSA. V lost 0 bases and J lost 4, with 13 bases in between. The CDR3: CASSLAGQGRYNEQFF. The CDR3 DNA sequence: TGTGCCAGCAGCTTAGCTGGGCAGGGGAGGTACAATGAGCAGTTCTTC.

This sequence joins TRBV20-1 and TRBJ2-1, with 9 positions matching TRBD2. V lost 6 bases to trimming and J lost 6 bases; unmatched junction nucleotides: 9. The CDR3 covers 14 residues. Germline CDR1 is DFQATT and CDR2 is SNEGSKA (reference sequence). CDR3 loop: CSALPGLAFNEQFF. DNA for the CDR3: TGCAGTGCGCTGCCGGGACTAGCATTCAATGAGCAGTTCTTC.

The chain combines TRBV4-3 with TRBJ2-3; D is undetermined. The V end lost 0 bases, the J end lost 0 bases, and 4 bases lay between the germline ends. CDR1 is LGHNA, CDR2 YSLEER, per germline. The CDR3 is 14 amino acids. CDR3 region: CASSQDGSTDTQYF. In DNA form, the CDR3 reads TGCGCCAGCAGCCAAGACGGTAGCACAGATACGCAGTATTTT.

This clonotype was counted many times. This chain links TRBV7-8 with TRBJ1-5; D remains ambiguous. Germline CDR1 reads SGHVS; CDR2 reads FQNEAQ. The CDR3 loop spans 16 amino acids. V was pared by 1 base and J by 9 bases, with 19 bases between. In DNA form, the CDR3 reads TGTGCCAGCAGCTTAGGTCCGGGCGGGTTCCCGATGCCCCAGCATTTT. It yields the protein CASSLGPGGFPMPQHF.

In this sample, this clonotype turned up many times. V is TRBV7-6 and J is TRBJ2-5; possible D gene TRBD2, 5 bases. V dropped 3 bases and J dropped 4 bases, with 15 bases sitting between them. Looked up from germline, CDR1 is SGHVS and CDR2 is FNYEAQ. This CDR3 is built from 15 residues. CDR3 coding DNA: TGTGCCAGCAGCTTTTATGTCGGGAAAAGAGAGACCCAGTACTTC. Protein sequence: CASSFYVGKRETQYF.

On this clonotype itself: This may be a read error, as it is one base from a much larger clone. V and J are TRBV7-2 and TRBJ2-5; tentative D call: TRBD1 (5 bases). This CDR3 contains 16 residues. Germline CDR1 SGHTA, CDR2 FQGNSA. Here the CDR3 reads CANSLSVGHYQETQYF. The CDR3 bases are TGTGCCAACAGCTTATCCGTGGGGCACTACCAAGAGACCCAGTACTTC. The whole variable domain, remainder taken from reference TRBV7-2 and TRBJ2-5, is GAGVSQSPSNKVTEKGKDVELRCDPISGHTALYWYRQSLGQGLEFLIYFQGNSAPDKSGLPSDRFSAERTGGSVSTLTIQRTQQEDSAVYLCANSLSVGHYQETQYFGPGTRLLVL.

This clonotype turned up a few times. An end of the junction does not agree with germline; a read error may underlie this. V and J are TRBV10-2 and TRBJ2-1, with 7 bases lining up with TRBD1. Looked up from germline, CDR1 is WSHSY and CDR2 is SAAADI. The CDR3 length is 13 residues. The CDR3 DNA reads TGCGCCAGCCGTGATACAGGGGTTTATGAGCAGTTCTTC. This sequence encodes CASRDTGVYEQFF.

This clonotype was counted a few times. This chain uses TRBV6-1 with TRBJ1-1; 8 bases line up with TRBD1. This CDR3 comprises 15 residues. Trimming removed 6 bases from V and 5 bases from J; junction bases left unmatched: 11. Per germline, CDR1 MNHNS and CDR2 SASEGT. The CDR3 spells CASRSTPGGGTEAFF. In nucleotides, the CDR3 is TGTGCCAGCAGGTCAACTCCAGGGGGCGGGACTGAAGCTTTCTTT.

The V call is TRBV19, the J call TRBJ1-1, with D tentatively TRBD1 (5 bases). The CDR3 contains 12 residues. The germline CDR1 and CDR2 sequences are LNHDA and SQIVND (reference sequence). Trimming left V 8 bases short and J 8 bases short, with 15 bases between. CDR3 sequence reads: CASSGWGFEAFF. CDR3 sequence (DNA): TGTGCCAGTTCAGGTTGGGGCTTCGAAGCTTTCTTT.

The J gene is TRBJ2-6, the V gene TRBV9; D gene uncertain. This CDR3 has 15 residues. The germline CDR1 and CDR2 sequences are SGDLS and YYNGEE. With 0 bases removed from V and 0 bases from J, the gap between germline ends came to 4 bases. The CDR3 is CASSVVVSGANVLTF. The CDR3 DNA follows: TGTGCCAGCAGCGTAGTAGTCTCTGGGGCCAACGTCCTGACTTTC.

This chain joins TRBV11-2 and TRBJ1-1; D gene ambiguous. CDR3 length: 11 amino acids. Trimming stripped 5 bases from V and 11 bases from J, with 12 bases between. The germline gives CDR1 SGHAT, CDR2 FQNNGV. In DNA, the CDR3 is TGTGCCAGCAGCCCGGAGGGCTCGGCTTTCTTT. Amino acids: CASSPEGSAFF.

This clonotype has at least ten counts. The chain uses TRBV7-9 and TRBJ2-5, with D unresolved. V gave up 6 bases and J gave up 5 bases, with 13 bases separating them. CDR3 length equals 13 residues. Germline V gene sequence: CDR1 SEHNR, CDR2 FQNEAQ (reference sequence). The CDR3 here is CASRLLLGETQYF. In DNA form, the CDR3 reads TGTGCCAGCAGACTCTTACTGGGGGAGACCCAGTACTTC.

This rearrangement joins TRBV7-9 to TRBJ1-2; D is uncertain. This CDR3 region has 14 residues. V was shortened by 3 bases and J by 8 bases, with 16 bases between the two germline ends. CDR1 is SEHNR and CDR2 is FQNEAQ in the germline V gene (reference sequence). The CDR3 coding sequence is TGTGCCAGCAGCTTCGCCGGGCCATCCGACGGCTACACCTTC. Translation gives CASSFAGPSDGYTF.

There are many counts of this clonotype. The chain uses TRBV6-2 or TRBV6-3 and TRBJ2-1, with TRBD2 matching 8 bases. Germline CDR1 is MNHEY and CDR2 is SVGEGT. The V segment lost 6 bases and the J segment 6 bases; nucleotides outside the gene matches: 10. The CDR3 totals 15 residues. CDR3: CASSSTIAGFNEQFF. DNA for the CDR3: TGTGCCAGCAGCTCCACGATAGCGGGGTTCAATGAGCAGTTCTTC.

The chain couples TRBV7-6 to TRBJ2-3; 9 nucleotides align to TRBD2. Germline V gives CDR1 SGHVS, CDR2 FNYEAQ. V dropped 6 bases and J dropped 2; count of bases not matched to a gene: 12. This CDR3 has 17 residues. CDR3 sequence reads: CASSSPSSGETTDTQYF. The CDR3 DNA sequence: TGTGCCAGCAGTTCCCCCTCTAGCGGGGAAACCACAGATACGCAGTATTTT.

This clonotype has ten or more counts. The rearrangement links TRBV6-6 to TRBJ2-3; 12 bases are shared with TRBD2. Trimming cost V 5 bases and J 8 bases; bases outside gene matches: 5. This CDR3 spans 14 amino acids. Germline CDR1 is MNHNY and CDR2 is SVGAGI (reference sequence). The CDR3 spells CASSTSGRSSTQYF. For the CDR3, the DNA is TGTGCCAGCAGTACTAGCGGGAGGTCTTCTACGCAGTATTTT.

This rearrangement joins TRBV7-8 to TRBJ2-5, with 10 bases identical to TRBD2. V was pared by 4 bases and J by 2 bases, with 7 bases of the junction left unmatched. Per the germline V gene, CDR1 is SGHVS and CDR2 is FQNEAQ. This CDR3 spans 16 amino acids. This CDR3 reads CASSSPGTSEQETQYF. The CDR3 nucleotides read TGTGCCAGCAGCTCGCCAGGGACTAGCGAACAAGAGACCCAGTACTTC.

The chain joins TRBV27 to TRBJ2-6, with D unresolved. The germline V gene encodes CDR1 MNHEY and CDR2 SMNVEV (reference sequence). CDR3 size: 15 residues. V dropped 3 bases and J dropped 4 bases, with 10 bases sitting between them. Here the CDR3 DNA reads TGTGCCAGCAGTTTCCGTTTATCCGGGGCCAACGTCCTGACTTTC. Protein: CASSFRLSGANVLTF.

Turning to this clonotype: One end of the junction does not line up with germline, which may come from a read error. This chain connects TRBV12-3 or TRBV12-4 to TRBJ1-1, with a tentative D call TRBD1 (5 bases). The CDR3 consists of 14 residues. The DNA for the CDR3 is TGTGCCCGCAGTCAGGAAGGGGAATTCACTGAAGCTTTCTTT. It yields the protein CARSQEGEFTEAFF.

This clonotype has a handful of counts. The chain recombines TRBV12-3 or TRBV12-4 with TRBJ1-4, with TRBD1 as a possible D gene (5 bases). The length of the CDR3 is 19 residues. V lost 7 bases and J 7 bases, leaving 31 bases between the germline ends. CDR3 sequence (DNA): TGTGCCAGCACTAAAACCCCGACCAGGGCCGCCCCGGCAGGTGAAAAACTGTTTTTT. Translating it yields CASTKTPTRAAPAGEKLFF.

In its sample, this clonotype was seen a few times. This rearrangement joins TRBV20-1 to TRBJ2-4, with 8 bases aligning to TRBD1. Germline V CDR1 and CDR2: DFQATT, SNEGSKA (reference sequence). The J segment lost 3 bases and the V segment lost 0 bases, leaving 7 bases of the junction unmatched. The CDR3 has 16 amino acids. As DNA, the CDR3 is TGCAGTGCTAGAGATAGTGGACAGGGTGGCAAAAACATTCAGTACTTC. Protein product: CSARDSGQGGKNIQYF.